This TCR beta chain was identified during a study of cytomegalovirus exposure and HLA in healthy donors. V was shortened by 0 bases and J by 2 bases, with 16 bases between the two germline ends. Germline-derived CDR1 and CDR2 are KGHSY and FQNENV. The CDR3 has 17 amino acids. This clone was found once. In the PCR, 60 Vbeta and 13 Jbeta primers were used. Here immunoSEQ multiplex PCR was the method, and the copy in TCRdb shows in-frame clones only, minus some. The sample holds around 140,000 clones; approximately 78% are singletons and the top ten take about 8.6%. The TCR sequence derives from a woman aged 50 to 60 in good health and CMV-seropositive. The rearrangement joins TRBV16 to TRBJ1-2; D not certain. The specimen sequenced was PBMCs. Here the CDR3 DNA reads TGTGCCAGCAGCCAATCACGGGGAGGGTACGAGAACTATGGCTACACCTTC. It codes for CASSQSRGGYENYGYTF. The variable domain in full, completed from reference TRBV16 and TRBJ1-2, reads GEEVAQTPKHLVRGEGQKAKLYCAPIKGHSYVFWYQQVLKNEFKFLISFQNENVFDETGMPKERFSAKCLPNSPCSLEIQATKLEDSAVYFCASSQSRGGYENYGYTFGSGTRLTVV.